These T cell receptor beta chains were read from a single sample in a study of metastatic and nonmetastatic thyroid tumors. TCRdb called clones again from the PCR reads with MiXCR. This sample has approximately 82,000 clones, with 9.5% to 15% found just once. Sequencing was performed on tumor tissue. These receptors originate from a female donor with papillary thyroid cancer or a benign thyroid nodule (not recorded which). Some clones in this sample may be carry-over from other donors' samples. CDR3s leave out the opening cysteine and the closing phenylalanine or tryptophan. Fields, in order: clone size, V gene, CDR3 protein. Clone size is stated in some rows and not others, as once, few, many or a class when expanded.

>few|TRBV13
ASSFSLTRRTSYNEQF
>many|TRBV19
ASSPHPGQRNTEAF
>many|TRBV30
AWSLTGAAHAF
>many|TRBV5-1
ASSLGQTTDTQY
>many|TRBV10-3
AISNPGQNSYEQY
>many|TRBV7-3
ASSRTSGTPYGELF
>many|TRBV6-2/TRBV6-3
ASSFYPGLSYNEQF
>many|TRBV7-3
ASSPTNRNTGELF
>many|TRBV7-8
ASSLAGGNTEAF
>many|TRBV12-3/TRBV12-4
ASSSGLQVTDTQY
>many|TRBV5-1
ASSSSRGANYGYT
>many|TRBV4-1
ASSRAFDNEQF
>many|TRBV7-6
ASSLAGPRTDTQY
>many|TRBV29-1
SVEGGLDRANTEAF
>-|TRBV27
PSTPYGRAYTGELF
>-|TRBV3-1
ASSPERAGEQY
>few|TRBV4-1
ASSQVDWNTEAF
>many|TRBV5-1
ASRLRTGVNTEAF
>many|TRBV20-1
SAGTRRYNEQF
>-|TRBV7-6
ASSSRSVDTGELF
>many|TRBV30
AWSAGDTEAF
>many|TRBV20-1
SARDRLGYGYT